This T cell receptor (beta chain) was profiled in a study of blood T cells in healthy people across ages (dated by TCRdb to between 2015 and 2016). Broadly, across the study: In model experiments, template switching captured about one uniquely barcoded TCR beta cDNA molecule for every two T cells. The study measured age-related changes in TCR beta repertoire diversity using deep sequencing normalized with unique cDNA molecular identifiers. The donors were split into four age groups: young (average 16 years), middle-aged (roughly 39), aged (roughly 65) and long-lived (roughly 77). To avoid experimental bias, donors of different ages were spread randomly across the sequencing lanes. The study analyzed two additional independent replicas of 1 million unique cDNA reads from the same blood draw for two donors, one aged 18 to 30 and one aged 80 or older. General conclusions and limits of the study: Estimates of total diversity based on one million sequenced T cells were regarded as lower bounds and as underestimates. As age increased, observed TCR beta diversity per million T cells dropped in a roughly linear way, and a significant reduction was already evident by age about 40. The CMV infection status of donors was not known, potentially confounding age-related changes in expanded clonotypes. Since profiling was done on bulk unsorted PBMCs, naive and antigen-experienced compartments could not be conclusively compared. A strong correlation was found between observed TCR beta diversity and the percentage of naive T cells measured by flow cytometry. The long-lived group showed more naive CD4+ T cells, fewer expanded clones and increased TCR diversity than the aged group, suggesting age selection.

The library was produced with 5' RACE. Sequenced on an Illumina HiSeq 2500. A second about 7 to 12 cycle PCR used a sample-barcoded 5' primer and a J-beta primer mix. A unique molecular identifier was introduced onto each TCR beta cDNA molecule by a template-switch 5' adaptor carrying 12 random nucleotides. Each sample yielded at least 2.5 million CDR3-containing paired-end reads. First-strand cDNA synthesis was performed from all RNA using the Mint cDNA synthesis kit, with priming by a TRBC-specific oligonucleotide. All cDNA was treated with uracil-DNA glycosylase and then went through a first 18-cycle PCR with the universal primers M1SS and BC2_uni_R. Per the original workflow: Normalization of each sample was performed by random selection of 1 million high-quality reads, each carrying a distinct molecular identifier. Reads with shared molecular identifiers were discarded instead of being binned into consensus sequences. MiTCR, with a Q25 quality threshold and the strictest error-elimination algorithm, was used for CDR3 identification, clonotype clustering and error correction. A nonparametric unseen species model with Euler transformation was used to estimate a lower bound on total TCR beta diversity. TCRdb handled the public reads itself, with Q25 trimming in fastp and clone calling in MiXCR, and kept productive beta chains. Each entry merges the rows of one CDR3 protein and shows their most common DNA and genes. Clone size and V and J calls follow TCRdb, not the original study. This sample lists 1.5 million to 2 million distinct CDR3 sequences; 30% to 40% were detected once. The ten largest make up about 11% of the sample.

The 39 donors, aged about 6 to 95 years, were systemically healthy Caucasian individuals from Russia. Each donor gave 8 to 10 milliliters of peripheral blood, collected into EDTA-treated Vacutainer tubes. PBMCs were isolated by Ficoll-Paque density-gradient centrifugation, with at least 6 million obtained per sample. Trizol reagent was used to extract total RNA from PBMCs, with at least 5.5 micrograms per sample. For every donor, an aliquot of PBMCs went through flow cytometry to measure the percentages of naive CD45RAhigh/CD27high T cells. As regards this clonotype: There is no known antigen for this receptor. No base quality values were provided; no much bigger clone lies one nucleotide off.

Sequenced: blood. The TCR sequence derives from a woman under 40 in good health.

The DNA sequence is as follows: TGTGCCATCAGTGAAGCACTAGAAGTCTACGAGCAGTACTTC. Its product reads: CAISEALEVYEQYF. The chain couples TRBV10-3 to TRBJ2-7; tentative D gene TRBD2, with 5 bases matching. CDR1 and CDR2, looked up from the germline V gene, are ENHRY and SYGVKD. Including the terminal cysteine and phenylalanine, the CDR3 comprises 14 residues. Only the CDR3 portion is preserved as DNA: 42 bases, with reading frame beginning at the first base. V gives up 3 bases and J gives up 3 bases, and the segment between their germline ends measures 12 bases.